Listed below are T cell receptor beta chains from one sample, sequenced in a study of spatial heterogeneity in lung cancer. TCRdb fed the 5' RACE reads into MiXCR, producing one record per CDR3 protein. The table has more than 10,000 distinct CDR3 sequences, roughly 14% seen once. Sequencing used lung tumor tissue, obtained at surgery. The receptors come from a male donor with early-stage non-small cell lung cancer. CDR3s include the opening cysteine and the closing phenylalanine or tryptophan. A D gene is named only where the DNA matches it firmly. Only part of the rows carry a size: once, few, many, or a class if the clone is expanded.

>-|TRBJ2-1|18|many|TRBV3-2
TGTGCCAGCAGCCAAAGGAACTCCGGGACAGGGGACTACAATGAGCAGTTCTTC
CASSQRNSGTGDYNEQFF
>-|TRBJ1-1|14|few|TRBV20-1
TGCAGTGCTAGAGATCCGGGTTGGGGGACTGAAGCTTTCTTT
CSARDPGWGTEAFF
>-|TRBJ1-6|18|many|TRBV7-2
TGTGCCAGCAGCTTAGCCCCGATGGGAGGTTCCTATAATTCACCCCTCCACTTT
CASSLAPMGGSYNSPLHF
>-|TRBJ2-6|16|medium-sized|TRBV7-2
TGTGCCAGCAGCTTTCTTTTGGGGCAAGGGGCCAACGTCCTGACTTTC
CASSFLLGQGANVLTF
>-|TRBJ1-5|15|medium-sized|TRBV5-6
TGTGCCAGCAGCTTAACTGGGGAATTGTATCAGCCCCAGCATTTT
CASSLTGELYQPQHF
>TRBD1|TRBJ2-1|13|many|TRBV7-2
TGTGCCAGCAGCTTAGGGACAGGGGGTGAGCAGTTCTTC
CASSLGTGGEQFF
>-|TRBJ2-2|14|many|TRBV29-1
TGCAGCGTTGCCCCTGCAGGGGAATACGGGGAGCTGTTTTTT
CSVAPAGEYGELFF
>TRBD1|TRBJ1-1|13|few|TRBV7-2
TGTGCCAGCAGCCATAACAGGGCAGGGGGAGCTTTCTTT
CASSHNRAGGAFF
>-|TRBJ1-2|16|medium-sized|TRBV20-1
TGCAGTGCCAGGGAGGGAAACAGGGTCGCTAACTATGGCTACACCTTC
CSAREGNRVANYGYTF
>-|TRBJ1-5|13|-|TRBV7-9
TGTGCCAGCAGCTTACCAGGGGATCAGCCCCAGCATTTT
CASSLPGDQPQHF
>-|TRBJ2-2|15|medium-sized|TRBV14
TGTGCCAGCAGCCAAGCTGCAGTACGGACCGGGGAGCTGTTTTTT
CASSQAAVRTGELFF
>-|TRBJ2-1|13|many|TRBV10-3
TGTGCCATCACCACCCTCGAGGGGAATGAGCAGTTCTTC
CAITTLEGNEQFF
>-|TRBJ1-3|13|-|TRBV28
TGTGCCAGCCTAGGGGTCTCTGGAAACACCATATATTTT
CASLGVSGNTIYF
>-|TRBJ2-7|14|few|TRBV20-1
TGCAGTGCTAGACAGGGAGGACGCTCCTACGAGCAGTACTTC
CSARQGGRSYEQYF
>TRBD2|TRBJ2-3|15|-|TRBV10-2
TGCGCCAGCCGACGAGCGGGAGGGGACACAGATACGCAGTATTTT
CASRRAGGDTDTQYF
>TRBD1|TRBJ2-1|17|medium-sized|TRBV23-1
TGCGCCAGCAGTCAATCGGGGGGACAGGGGGCCTACAATGAGCAGTTCTTC
CASSQSGGQGAYNEQFF
>-|TRBJ1-5|15|-|TRBV7-2
TGTGCCAGCAGCCCCCAAGGAAATAGCAATCAGCCCCAGCATTTT
CASSPQGNSNQPQHF
>-|TRBJ1-3|15|many|TRBV28
TGTGCCAGCAGTTTGGGATTCGGTAATGGAAACACCATATATTTT
CASSLGFGNGNTIYF
>-|TRBJ2-1|14|medium-sized|TRBV5-4
TGTGCCAGCAGTTGGGCCGGCGGGGGCGATGAGCAGTTCTTC
CASSWAGGGDEQFF
>-|TRBJ1-5|15|medium-sized|TRBV4-1
TGCGCCAGCAGCCAACGTATAGTGCATAAAGGGCCCCAGCATTTT
CASSQRIVHKGPQHF
>-|TRBJ2-3|16|many|TRBV6-6
TGTGCCAGCAGTCCCCGCCGCGGGACTAGCACAGATACGCAGTATTTT
CASSPRRGTSTDTQYF
>-|TRBJ2-7|16|many|TRBV11-2
TGTGCCAGCAGCCGAAGTCGGAACGCCCGAGGAGGCGAGCAGTACTTC
CASSRSRNARGGEQYF
>-|TRBJ2-7|14|many|TRBV12-3/TRBV12-4
TGTGCCAGCAGTTCTGGAGGGAACACCTACGAGCAGTACTTC
CASSSGGNTYEQYF
>-|TRBJ2-2|15|few|TRBV3-1
TGTGCCAGCAGTCCCAACCGGGAGAACACCGGGGAGCTGTTTTTT
CASSPNRENTGELFF
>-|TRBJ2-7|14|medium-sized|TRBV7-8
TGTGCCAGCAGCTTAGTGATGGGGTCCGGCGAGCAGTACTTC
CASSLVMGSGEQYF
>TRBD1|TRBJ1-1|17|medium-sized|TRBV5-4
TGTGCCAGCAGCTCTTCACAGGGGATTAGAGGGAACACTGAAGCTTTCTTT
CASSSSQGIRGNTEAFF
>-|TRBJ2-3|15|many|TRBV5-6
TGTGCCAGCAGCTTGTCGTCTGTGGGGGTTGATACGCAGTATTTT
CASSLSSVGVDTQYF
>TRBD1|TRBJ1-6|16|many|TRBV5-6
TGCGCCAGCAGCTTGTTAACCGGGACAGGGGCTTCACCCCTCCACTTT
CASSLLTGTGASPLHF
>TRBD1|TRBJ1-2|15|many|TRBV20-1
TGCAGTGCCACCAGAGCTGACCGGGACAGCGATGGCTACACCTTC
CSATRADRDSDGYTF
>-|TRBJ2-5|14|medium-sized|TRBV5-7
TGTGCCAGCAGCCGGCGGCGGACACAAGAGACCCAGTACTTC
CASSRRRTQETQYF
>-|TRBJ2-4|14|many|TRBV20-1
TGCAGTGCTAGAGAGGGGCAAGCCAAAAACATTCAGTACTTC
CSAREGQAKNIQYF
>TRBD1|TRBJ1-5|12|medium-sized|TRBV28
TGTGCCAGCACAGGGGGCGTTCAGCCCCAGCATTTT
CASTGGVQPQHF
>-|TRBJ1-5|16|many|TRBV4-3
TGCGCCAGCAGCCAAGATCTCACGGGTAGCAATCAGCCCCAGCATTTT
CASSQDLTGSNQPQHF
>TRBD2|TRBJ2-5|13|-|TRBV7-2
TGTGCCAGCAGCGCCGGGACTAGCGGGCTTAGTGACTTC
CASSAGTSGLSDF